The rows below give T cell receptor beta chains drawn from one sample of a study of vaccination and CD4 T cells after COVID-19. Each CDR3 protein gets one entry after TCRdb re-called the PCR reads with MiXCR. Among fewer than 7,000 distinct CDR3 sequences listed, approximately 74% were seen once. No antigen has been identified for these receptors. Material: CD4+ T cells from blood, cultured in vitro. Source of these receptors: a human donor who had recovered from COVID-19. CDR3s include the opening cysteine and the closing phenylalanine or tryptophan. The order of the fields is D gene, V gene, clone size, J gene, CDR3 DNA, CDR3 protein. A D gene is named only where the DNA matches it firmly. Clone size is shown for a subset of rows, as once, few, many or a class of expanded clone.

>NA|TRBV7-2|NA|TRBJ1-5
TGTGCCAGCAGCTTACGGGGCGCCCAAGCCCAGCATTTT
CASSLRGAQAQHF
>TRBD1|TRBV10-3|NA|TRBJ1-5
TGTGCCACCAGCACAGACAGGGGGCAGAATCAGCCCCAGCATTTT
CATSTDRGQNQPQHF
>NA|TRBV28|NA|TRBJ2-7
TGTGCCAGCAGTTTAATGGGCGGCGAGCAGTACTTC
CASSLMGGEQYF
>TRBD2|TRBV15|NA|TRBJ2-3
TGTGCCACCAGCCAGAGACTAGCGGGCACAGATACGCAGTATTTT
CATSQRLAGTDTQYF
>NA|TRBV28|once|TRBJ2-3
TGTGCCAGCAGTTCCGGAGCGGCTAGCACAGATACGCAGTATTTT
CASSSGAASTDTQYF
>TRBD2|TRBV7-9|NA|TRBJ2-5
TGTGCCAGCAGCTTAGGGCTAGCGGGCGATTACCAAGAGACCCAGTACTTC
CASSLGLAGDYQETQYF
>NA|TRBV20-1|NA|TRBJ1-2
TGCAGTGCTAGACGAGGCCTTGAGGATGGCTACACCTTC
CSARRGLEDGYTF
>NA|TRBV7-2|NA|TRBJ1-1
TGTGCCAGCAGCCCCCGGAGGGGATTATCGAACACTGAAGCTTTCTTT
CASSPRRGLSNTEAFF
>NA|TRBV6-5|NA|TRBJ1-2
TGTGCCAGCAGTTACTCTATGGCAGGGGGCTACACCTTC
CASSYSMAGGYTF
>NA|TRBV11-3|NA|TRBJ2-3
TGTGCCAGCAGCTTAGATGGAGATACGCAGTATTTT
CASSLDGDTQYF
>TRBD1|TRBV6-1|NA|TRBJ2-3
TGTGCCAGCAGGCCTCGGGGCACGGGACAGGGAGGAACAGATACGCAGTATTTT
CASRPRGTGQGGTDTQYF
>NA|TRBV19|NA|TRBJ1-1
TGTGCCAGTAGTATAGACGGGGGGCGCACTGAAGCTTTCTTT
CASSIDGGRTEAFF
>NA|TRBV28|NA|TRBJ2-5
TGTGCCAGCAGCTTATCAGGGGTCGAAGAGACCCAGTACTTC
CASSLSGVEETQYF